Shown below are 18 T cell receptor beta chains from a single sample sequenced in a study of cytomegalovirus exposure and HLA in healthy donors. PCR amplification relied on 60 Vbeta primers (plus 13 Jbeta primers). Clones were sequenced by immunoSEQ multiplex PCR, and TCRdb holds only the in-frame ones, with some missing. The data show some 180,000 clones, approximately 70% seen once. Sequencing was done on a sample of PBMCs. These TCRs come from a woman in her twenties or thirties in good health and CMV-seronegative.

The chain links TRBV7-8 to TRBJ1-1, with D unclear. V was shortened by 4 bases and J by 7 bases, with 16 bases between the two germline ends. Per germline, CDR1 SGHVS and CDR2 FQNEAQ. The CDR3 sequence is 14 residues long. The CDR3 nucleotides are TGTGCCAGCAGCTCAGACCCGGGGTACGTTGAAGCTTTCTTT. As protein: CASSSDPGYVEAFF.

CDR3 loop: CASSKRRENYGYTF. The CDR3 DNA reads TGTGCCAGCAGTAAGCGGAGGGAGAACTATGGCTACACCTTC. The chain couples TRBV6-5 to TRBJ1-2, with no clear D. V was cut by 5 bases and J by 2 bases, with 12 bases left in between. This CDR3 comprises 14 residues. Germline-derived CDR1 and CDR2 are MNHEY and SVGAGI.

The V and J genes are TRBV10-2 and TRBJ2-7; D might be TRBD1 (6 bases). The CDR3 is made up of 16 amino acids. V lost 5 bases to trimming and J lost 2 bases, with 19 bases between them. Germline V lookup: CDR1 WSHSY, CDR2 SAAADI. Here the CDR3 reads CASSKFWDIRTYEQYF. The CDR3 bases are TGCGCCAGCAGTAAGTTTTGGGACATCCGGACCTACGAGCAGTACTTC.

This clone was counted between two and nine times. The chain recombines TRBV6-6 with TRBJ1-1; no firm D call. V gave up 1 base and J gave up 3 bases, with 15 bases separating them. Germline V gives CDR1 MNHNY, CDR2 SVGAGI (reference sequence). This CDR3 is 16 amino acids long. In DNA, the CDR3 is TGTGCCAGCAGTTACTATTCGGGGAGGTTGTACACTGAAGCTTTCTTT. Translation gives CASSYYSGRLYTEAFF.

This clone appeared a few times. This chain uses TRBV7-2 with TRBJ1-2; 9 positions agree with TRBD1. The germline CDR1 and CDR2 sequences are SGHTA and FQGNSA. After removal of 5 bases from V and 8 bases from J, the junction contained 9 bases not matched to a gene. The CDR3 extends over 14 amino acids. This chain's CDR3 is CASSITGGEGGYTF. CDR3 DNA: TGTGCCAGCAGCATAACAGGGGGCGAGGGGGGCTACACCTTC.

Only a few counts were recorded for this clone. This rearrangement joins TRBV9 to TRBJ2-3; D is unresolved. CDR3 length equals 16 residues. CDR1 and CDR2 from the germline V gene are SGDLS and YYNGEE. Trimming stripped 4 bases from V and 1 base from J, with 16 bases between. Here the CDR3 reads CASSPPGSRGTDTQYF. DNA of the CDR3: TGTGCCAGCAGCCCCCCCGGTAGTAGAGGCACAGATACGCAGTATTTT.

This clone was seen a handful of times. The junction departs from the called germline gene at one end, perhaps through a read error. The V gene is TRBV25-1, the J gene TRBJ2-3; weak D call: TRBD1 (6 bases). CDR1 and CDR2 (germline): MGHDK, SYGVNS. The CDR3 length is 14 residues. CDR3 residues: CASSSYRDTNTQYF. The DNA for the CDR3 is TGTGCCAGCAGTTCGTACCGGGACACAAATACGCAGTATTTT.

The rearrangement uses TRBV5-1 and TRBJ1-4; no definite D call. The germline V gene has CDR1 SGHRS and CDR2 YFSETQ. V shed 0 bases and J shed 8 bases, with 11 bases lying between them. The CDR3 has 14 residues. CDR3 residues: CASSLEPAGEKLFF. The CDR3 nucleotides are TGCGCCAGCAGCTTGGAGCCGGCGGGGGAAAAACTGTTTTTT.

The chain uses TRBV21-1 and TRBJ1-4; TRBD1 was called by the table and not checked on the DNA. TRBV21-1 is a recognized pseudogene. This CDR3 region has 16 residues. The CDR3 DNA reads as TGTGCCAGCAGCGCCCGATACAGGGAAGGTAATGAAAAACTGTTTTTT. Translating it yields CASSARYREGNEKLFF.

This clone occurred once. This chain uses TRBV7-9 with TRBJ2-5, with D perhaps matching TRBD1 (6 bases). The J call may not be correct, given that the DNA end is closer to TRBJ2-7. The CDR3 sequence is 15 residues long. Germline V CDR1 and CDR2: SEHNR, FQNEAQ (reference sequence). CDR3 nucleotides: TGTGCCAGCAGCCGCAGGACAGAGCTTACCTACGAGCAGTACTTC. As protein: CASSRRTELTYEQYF.

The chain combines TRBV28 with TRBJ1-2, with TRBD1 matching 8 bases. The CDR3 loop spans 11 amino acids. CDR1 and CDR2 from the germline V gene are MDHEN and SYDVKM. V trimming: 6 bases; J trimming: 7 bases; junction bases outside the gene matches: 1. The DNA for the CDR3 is TGTGCCAGCAGCAGGGGGCCTGGCTACACCTTC. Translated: CASSRGPGYTF.

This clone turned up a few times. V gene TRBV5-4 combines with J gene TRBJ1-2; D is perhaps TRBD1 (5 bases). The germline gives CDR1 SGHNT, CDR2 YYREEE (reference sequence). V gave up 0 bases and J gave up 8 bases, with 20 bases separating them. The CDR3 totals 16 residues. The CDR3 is CASSLGGGPQQGGYTF. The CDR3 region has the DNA TGTGCCAGCAGCTTGGGCGGCGGACCCCAGCAGGGAGGCTACACCTTC.

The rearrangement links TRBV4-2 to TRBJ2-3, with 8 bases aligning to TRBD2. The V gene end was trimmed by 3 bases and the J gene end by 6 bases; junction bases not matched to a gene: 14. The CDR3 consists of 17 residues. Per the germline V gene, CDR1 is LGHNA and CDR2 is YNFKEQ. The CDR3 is CASSQRGGSGTPDTQYF. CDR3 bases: TGTGCCAGCAGCCAGAGAGGTGGTAGCGGGACCCCGGATACGCAGTATTTT.

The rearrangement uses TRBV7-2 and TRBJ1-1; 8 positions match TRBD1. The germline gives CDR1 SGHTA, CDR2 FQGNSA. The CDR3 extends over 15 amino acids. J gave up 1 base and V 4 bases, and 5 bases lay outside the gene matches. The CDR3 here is CASSSVGTGNTEAFF. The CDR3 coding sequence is TGTGCCAGCAGCTCAGTCGGGACAGGGAACACTGAAGCTTTCTTT.

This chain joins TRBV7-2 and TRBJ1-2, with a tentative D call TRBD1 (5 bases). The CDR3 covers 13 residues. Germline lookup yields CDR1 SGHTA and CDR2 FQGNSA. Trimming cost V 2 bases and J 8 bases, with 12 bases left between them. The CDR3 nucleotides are TGTGCCAGCAGCTTATTGTGGGGGGAAGGCTACACCTTC. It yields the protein CASSLLWGEGYTF.

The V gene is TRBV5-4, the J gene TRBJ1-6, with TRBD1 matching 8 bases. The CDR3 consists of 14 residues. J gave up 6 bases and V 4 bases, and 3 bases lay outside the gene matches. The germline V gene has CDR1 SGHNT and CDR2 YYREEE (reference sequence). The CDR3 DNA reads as TGTGCCAGCAGCCTAACAGGGGGTAATTCACCCCTCCACTTT. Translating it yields CASSLTGGNSPLHF.

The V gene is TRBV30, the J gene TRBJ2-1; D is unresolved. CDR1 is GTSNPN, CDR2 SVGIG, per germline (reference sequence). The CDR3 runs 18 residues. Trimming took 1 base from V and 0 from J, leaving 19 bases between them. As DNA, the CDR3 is TGTGCCTGGAGTGGGTTGTTGAAGGCAGGATTCTCCTACAATGAGCAGTTCTTC. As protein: CAWSGLLKAGFSYNEQFF.

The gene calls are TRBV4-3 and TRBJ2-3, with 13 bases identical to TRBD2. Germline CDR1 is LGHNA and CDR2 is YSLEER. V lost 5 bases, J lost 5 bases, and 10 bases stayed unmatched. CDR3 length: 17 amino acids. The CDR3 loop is CASSERTSGSGGDTQYF. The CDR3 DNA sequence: TGCGCCAGCAGCGAAAGGACTAGCGGGAGTGGGGGAGATACGCAGTATTTT.